The T cell receptor (beta chain) under discussion was sequenced for a study of T cell responses to AZD1222 COVID-19 vaccine. The germline gives CDR1 MDHEN, CDR2 SYDVKM. Trimming took off 7 bases at V and 1 base at J, with 7 bases between the two ends. The CDR3 is made up of 12 amino acids. The table came from immunoSEQ multiplex PCR; TCRdb's copy has only in-frame clones and leaves some out. The profile covers approximately 190,000 clones, with more than 75% appearing a single time and 0.99% taken by the ten largest. Concerning this clone: The antigen remains undetermined.

General study findings and limits: All repertoire sampling was performed exclusively after the peak T cell response. In the spike-specific TCR repertoire, nearly half reportedly target unmutated variant regions. Seropositive at baseline were only a handful of AZD1222 recipients. Possibly, clonal diversity was underestimated; donors were largely white British and included more females.

The V gene is TRBV28, the J gene TRBJ1-1; no definite D call. The origin of this receptor is an adult in good health. The source was peripheral blood, collected on day 0 of AZD1222 vaccination. The CDR3 spells CASTRRNTEAFF. The DNA for the CDR3 is TGTGCCAGCACCCGTCGGAACACTGAAGCTTTCTTT.